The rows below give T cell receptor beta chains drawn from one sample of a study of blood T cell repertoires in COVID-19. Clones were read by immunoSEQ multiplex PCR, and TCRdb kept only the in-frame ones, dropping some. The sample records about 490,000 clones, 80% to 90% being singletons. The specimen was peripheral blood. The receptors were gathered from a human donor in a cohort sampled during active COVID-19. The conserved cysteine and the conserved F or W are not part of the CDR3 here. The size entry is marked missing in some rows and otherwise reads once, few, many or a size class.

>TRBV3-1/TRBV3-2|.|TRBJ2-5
ASSLSGSSETQY
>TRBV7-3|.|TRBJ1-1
ASSLSPGMGTEAF
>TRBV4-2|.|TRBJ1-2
ASSQDQGKDLVRLSTNYGYT
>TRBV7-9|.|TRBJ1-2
ASSLALTRGNYGYT
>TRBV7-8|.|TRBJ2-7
ASSFSGSYEQY
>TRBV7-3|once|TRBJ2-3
ASSPRGTGAGGGDTQY
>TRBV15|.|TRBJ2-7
ATSVSGTGSYEQY
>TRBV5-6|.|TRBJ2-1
ASSLLNHEQF
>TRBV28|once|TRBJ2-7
ASTSTGGANEQY
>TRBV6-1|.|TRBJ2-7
ASSKPGTATYEQY
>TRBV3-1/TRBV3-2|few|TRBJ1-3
ASSQFVTSGNTIY
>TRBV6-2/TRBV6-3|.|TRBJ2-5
ASSPLYSSRGEPTQY
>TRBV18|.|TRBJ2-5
ASSPSAMQETQY
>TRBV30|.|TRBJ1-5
AWSPSMVNQPQH
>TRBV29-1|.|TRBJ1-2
SVITGDYGYT
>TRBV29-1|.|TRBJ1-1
SFRTGGDTEAF
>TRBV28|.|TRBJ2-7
ASSLTSGQQTYEQY
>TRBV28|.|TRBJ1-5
ASRVRTVGQPQH